The 8 T cell receptor beta chains below all came from one sample that was sequenced in a study of blood T cell repertoires in COVID-19. Assay used: immunoSEQ multiplex PCR; TCRdb lists only in-frame clones, some missing. The sample has roughly 250,000 clones, under 85% seen once. The sample consisted of peripheral blood. These receptors were taken from a woman in her 40s with active or convalescent COVID-19.

This clone was picked up a small number of times. The rearrangement joins TRBV27 to TRBJ1-2; weak D call: TRBD1 (5 bases). The CDR3 is made up of 13 amino acids. V dropped 6 bases and J dropped 7 bases, with 15 bases sitting between them. Germline CDR1 and CDR2: MNHEY and SMNVEV (reference sequence). CDR3 DNA: TGTGCCAGCAGCTCGGCCAGGGATGGTGGCTACACCTTC. The encoded protein is CASSSARDGGYTF.

The chain uses TRBV7-2 and TRBJ2-1; D perhaps matches TRBD1 (6 bases). The ends were cut back, 3 bases at V and 6 bases at J, with 12 bases in the middle. CDR1 is SGHTA and CDR2 is FQGNSA in the germline V gene. The CDR3 covers 14 residues. The DNA of the CDR3 is TGTGCCAGCAGCTTCAGGGGAGACGCCAATGAGCAGTTCTTC. This gives the protein CASSFRGDANEQFF.

The rearrangement uses TRBV7-9 and TRBJ1-3; D not resolved. The CDR3 runs to 15 residues. Germline assignment: CDR1 SEHNR and CDR2 FQNEAQ (reference sequence). The V end was cut by 2 bases, the J end by 3 bases, with 11 bases between. The CDR3 region is CASSLPRASGNTIYF. CDR3 sequence (DNA): TGTGCCAGCAGCTTACCGAGGGCAAGTGGAAACACCATATATTTT.

The chain has TRBV7-9 and TRBJ1-2; the D is unclear. Germline CDR1 and CDR2: SEHNR and FQNEAQ (reference sequence). V lost 0 bases and J lost 8, with 7 bases in between. This CDR3 spans 12 amino acids. The CDR3 reads CASSLAGGGYTF. Written as DNA, the CDR3 is TGTGCCAGCAGCTTAGCGGGAGGCGGCTACACCTTC.

The chain couples TRBV19 to TRBJ2-3; D not resolved. The CDR3 totals 13 residues. Trimming shortened V by 1 base and J by 3 bases, and 5 bases separated the two germline ends. Germline CDR1 LNHDA, CDR2 SQIVND (reference sequence). Here the CDR3 reads CASSIAGTDTQYF. The CDR3 DNA is TGTGCCAGTAGTATAGCGGGTACAGATACGCAGTATTTT.

The J gene is TRBJ2-1, the V gene TRBV4-1, with 9 bases aligning to TRBD2. V dropped 0 bases and J dropped 9; count of bases not matched to a gene: 0. The CDR3 loop spans 13 amino acids. Germline V gene lookup returns CDR1 MGHRA and CDR2 YSYEKL. This CDR3 is CASSQDSGGEQFF. CDR3 coding DNA: TGCGCCAGCAGCCAAGATAGCGGGGGTGAGCAGTTCTTC.

The V gene is TRBV27, the J gene TRBJ1-2; 9 bases match TRBD1. The V gene end was trimmed by 1 base and the J gene end by 11 bases; junction bases not matched to a gene: 8. This CDR3 is built from 14 residues. In germline, CDR1 is MNHEY, CDR2 SMNVEV (reference sequence). The CDR3 is CASSLYRDRASYTF. CDR3 sequence (DNA): TGTGCCAGCAGTTTATATCGGGACAGGGCCAGTTACACCTTC.

In its sample, this clone was seen a few times. The V gene is TRBV29-1, the J gene TRBJ1-2; a possible D gene is TRBD1 (5 bases). This CDR3 has 15 residues. Germline-derived CDR1 and CDR2 are SQVTM and ANQGSEA. V lost 4 bases and J 7 bases, leaving 22 bases between the germline ends. DNA for the CDR3: TGCAGCGTTGGAAGGGCAGGGATACAATTACGTGGCTACACCTTC. Amino acid sequence: CSVGRAGIQLRGYTF.